Below, 31 T cell receptor beta chains from the same sample are listed, as sequenced in a study of shared clonotypes between healthy human individuals. Only in-frame clones appear in the TCRdb table, and some are missing; sequencing was by immunoSEQ multiplex PCR. This sample has 2.3 million or so clones, with just over 90% found just once. What was sequenced was naive CD4+ T cells from PBMCs. Subset here: CD45RA+ positively selected. The origin of the receptors is a man aged 18 to 30 in good health. Some clones in this sample may be carry-over from other donors' samples.

This clone appeared a few times. DNA for the CDR3: TGCAGCGCAAGCAGGGGAGAGGCTTGGAACACTGAAGCTTTCTTT. Its protein is CSASRGEAWNTEAFF. The chain is built from TRBV29-1 and TRBJ1-1, with a possible D match to TRBD1 (6 bases). Germline V gives CDR1 SQVTM, CDR2 ANQGSEA. The CDR3 covers 15 residues. Trimming cost V 7 bases and J 1 base, with 19 bases left between them.

The chain couples TRBV28 to TRBJ1-2; D call uncertain. V lost 1 base and J 6 bases, leaving 15 bases between the germline ends. The CDR3 has 15 amino acids. From germline, CDR1 is MDHEN and CDR2 SYDVKM. CDR3 sequence reads: CASSLFRAPRDGYTF. The DNA of the CDR3 is TGTGCCAGCAGTTTATTTAGGGCACCCCGGGATGGCTACACCTTC.

This clone was detected once. Here the CDR3 reads CASSVARVGGDEQFF. As DNA, the CDR3 is TGTGCCAGCAGCGTAGCAAGGGTGGGAGGGGATGAGCAGTTCTTC. The V gene is TRBV9, the J gene TRBJ2-1; 7 bases map to TRBD2. Germline lookup yields CDR1 SGDLS and CDR2 YYNGEE. V dropped 0 bases and J dropped 8; count of bases not matched to a gene: 8. The length of the CDR3 is 15 residues.

V and J are TRBV6-1 and TRBJ2-7; D is undetermined. The V gene's germline CDR1 is MNHNS and CDR2 SASEGT. V was pared by 11 bases and J by 3 bases, with 11 bases between. The CDR3 length is 11 residues. The DNA for the CDR3 is TGTGCCGGCCAGCCGGGCTACGAGCAGTACTTC. It encodes CAGQPGYEQYF.

This chain joins TRBV27 and TRBJ2-7; the match to TRBD1 covers 7 bases. Germline lookup yields CDR1 MNHEY and CDR2 SMNVEV (reference sequence). The V gene end was trimmed by 6 bases and the J gene end by 3 bases; junction bases not matched to a gene: 5. The CDR3 is made up of 13 amino acids. CDR3 nucleotide sequence: TGTGCCAGCAGACAGGGGATTAACTACGAGCAGTACTTC. Its translation: CASRQGINYEQYF.

The chain uses TRBV28 and TRBJ2-3, with TRBD1 matching over 8 bases. V was clipped by 3 bases and J by 1 base; unmatched bases: 3. The V gene's germline CDR1 is MDHEN and CDR2 SYDVKM. CDR3 length: 15 amino acids. The CDR3 spells CASSFDRGGTDTQYF. Written as DNA, the CDR3 is TGTGCCAGCAGTTTCGACAGGGGCGGCACAGATACGCAGTATTTT.

The chain has TRBV2 and TRBJ1-4; no definite D call. CDR3 length equals 14 residues. Germline CDR1 reads SNHLY; CDR2 reads FYNNEI. Trimming shortened V by 1 base and J by 4 bases, and 7 bases separated the two germline ends. The CDR3 DNA follows: TGTGCCAGCAGTGAAGGGTCGCGTAATGAAAAACTGTTTTTT. Protein: CASSEGSRNEKLFF.

The chain uses TRBV10-3 and TRBJ2-7; 12 nucleotides align to TRBD2. Germline CDR1 is ENHRY and CDR2 is SYGVKD. The CDR3 contains 16 residues. The J segment lost 4 bases and the V segment lost 2 bases, leaving 6 bases of the junction unmatched. CDR3 bases: TGTGCCATCAGTGAGCGGACTAGCGGGACAGGTTACGAGCAGTACTTC. Residues: CAISERTSGTGYEQYF.

The genes are TRBV2 and TRBJ2-5, with 9 bases that match TRBD2. This CDR3 is built from 16 residues. The germline V gene has CDR1 SNHLY and CDR2 FYNNEI. V lost 6 bases to trimming and J lost 7 bases; unmatched junction nucleotides: 15. The CDR3 is CASSLGDSGRWWTQYF. Here the CDR3 DNA reads TGTGCCAGCAGCCTGGGGGATAGCGGGAGATGGTGGACCCAGTACTTC.

The genes are TRBV5-5 and TRBJ1-3; no firm D call. V lost 2 bases, J lost 2 bases, and 5 bases lay in between. This CDR3 region has 13 residues. Looked up from germline, CDR1 is SGHKS and CDR2 is YYEKEE (reference sequence). Here the CDR3 DNA reads TGTGCCAGCAGCTTAACGGCTGGAAACACCATATATTTT. This translates into CASSLTAGNTIYF. Full variable domain (remainder filled in from reference TRBV5-5 and TRBJ1-3): DAGVTQSPTHLIKTRGQQVTLRCSPISGHKSVSWYQQVLGQGPQFIFQYYEKEERGRGNFPDRFSARQFPNYSSELNVNALLLGDSALYLCASSLTAGNTIYFGEGSWLTVV.

The CDR3 region is CASSTDGELFF. The CDR3 coding sequence is TGTGCCAGCAGTACCGACGGGGAGCTGTTTTTT. V usage is TRBV28 and J usage is TRBJ2-2; no reliable D call. V was pared by 5 bases and J by 7 bases, with 5 bases between. The CDR3 extends over 11 amino acids. Per the germline V gene, CDR1 is MDHEN and CDR2 is SYDVKM.

The chain recombines TRBV9 with TRBJ2-3; TRBD2 might be the D (6 bases). The CDR3 is 16 amino acids. With 3 bases removed from V and 0 bases from J, the gap between germline ends came to 14 bases. Germline lookup yields CDR1 SGDLS and CDR2 YYNGEE. The DNA of the CDR3 is TGTGCCAGCAGCGAGTGGGGACTTCGTAGCACAGATACGCAGTATTTT. The encoded protein is CASSEWGLRSTDTQYF.

This sequence joins TRBV5-4 and TRBJ2-1; possibly TRBD2 for D (6 bases). Trimming removed 2 bases from V and 4 bases from J, with 16 bases in between. Germline loops: CDR1 SGHNT, CDR2 YYREEE (reference sequence). CDR3 size: 16 residues. The CDR3 bases are TGTGCCAGCAGCTTATACGGGAGTAGTGTGTACAATGAGCAGTTCTTC. This translates into CASSLYGSSVYNEQFF.

The rearrangement joins TRBV6-5 to TRBJ1-1, with 7 bases fitting TRBD1. Germline V gene lookup returns CDR1 MNHEY and CDR2 SVGAGI. V shed 5 bases, J shed 7 bases, and the junction held 10 bases outside the gene matches. This CDR3 contains 14 residues. CDR3 region: CASSRNRGPGEAFF. For the CDR3, the DNA is TGTGCCAGCAGTAGAAACAGGGGTCCCGGTGAAGCTTTCTTT.

The V and J genes are TRBV5-1 and TRBJ1-1, with D possibly being TRBD1 (5 bases). The CDR3 totals 15 residues. V was trimmed by 4 bases and J by 1 base, leaving 14 bases between them. Per the germline V gene, CDR1 is SGHRS and CDR2 is YFSETQ. CDR3 coding DNA: TGCGCCAGCAGCCCAGGAGGGGCGCCGAACACTGAAGCTTTCTTT. It is translated as CASSPGGAPNTEAFF.

The chain has TRBV28 and TRBJ2-5; no clear D. The DNA end lines up better with TRBJ2-7; the J call may be wrong. Germline V gene lookup returns CDR1 MDHEN and CDR2 SYDVKM. This CDR3 contains 15 residues. The CDR3 DNA sequence: TGTGCCAGCAGTTTACAAATACCGTTGCCAGGCGAGCAGTACTTC. Protein sequence: CASSLQIPLPGEQYF.

The rearrangement uses TRBV6-5 and TRBJ2-7; tentatively, D is TRBD1 or TRBD2 (5 bases each). V lost 6 bases and J lost 1, with 13 bases in between. This CDR3 has 14 amino acids. Germline CDR1 reads MNHEY; CDR2 reads SVGAGI. The CDR3 region has the DNA TGTGCCAGCAGGAGGGGCATCGGGTCCTACGAGCAGTACTTC. Its protein is CASRRGIGSYEQYF.

The chain employs TRBV9 and TRBJ2-1; TRBD2 agrees at 8 bases. CDR1 is SGDLS, CDR2 YYNGEE, per germline. The CDR3 has 18 amino acids. The trim removed 4 bases at V and 1 base at J, leaving 13 bases unmatched. CDR3 protein: CASSRGGSQTRSYNEQFF. In DNA, the CDR3 is TGTGCCAGCAGCCGGGGGGGCAGTCAAACGAGGTCCTACAATGAGCAGTTCTTC. Filled out from reference TRBV9 and TRBJ2-1, the complete variable domain reads DSGVTQTPKHLITATGQRVTLRCSPRSGDLSVYWYQQSLDQGLQFLIQYYNGEERAKGNILERFSAQQFPDLHSELNLSSLELGDSALYFCASSRGGSQTRSYNEQFFGPGTRLTVL.

The J gene is TRBJ2-2, the V gene TRBV7-6, with 8 bases that match TRBD2. There are 16 residues in the CDR3. V trimming: 3 bases; J trimming: 4 bases; junction bases outside the gene matches: 7. Germline-derived CDR1 and CDR2 are SGHVS and FNYEAQ. CDR3 protein: CASSLTSGSGTGELFF. The CDR3 DNA reads TGTGCCAGCAGCTTGACCAGCGGGAGTGGCACCGGGGAGCTGTTTTTT.

This chain uses TRBV6-5 with TRBJ1-1; D not certain. Germline lookup yields CDR1 MNHEY and CDR2 SVGAGI. The CDR3 loop spans 15 amino acids. The V end was cut by 2 bases, the J end by 6 bases, with 16 bases between. CDR3 protein: CASSYPDSSGPEAFF. The CDR3 DNA reads TGTGCCAGCAGTTACCCCGATTCTAGCGGACCTGAAGCTTTCTTT.

J is TRBJ2-1 and V is TRBV9; D gene ambiguous. V gave up 4 bases and J gave up 5 bases, with 16 bases separating them. Germline assignment: CDR1 SGDLS and CDR2 YYNGEE. The CDR3 runs 15 residues. The CDR3 region is CASSPNERTDNEQFF. DNA for the CDR3: TGTGCCAGCAGCCCGAATGAGAGGACGGACAATGAGCAGTTCTTC.

The chain has TRBV13 and TRBJ1-1, with 9 nucleotides matching TRBD1. The CDR3 length is 15 residues. Germline V gives CDR1 PRHDT, CDR2 FYEKMQ (reference sequence). J was trimmed by 4 bases and V by 4 bases; bases with no gene match: 7. The CDR3 sequence is CASSSIRQGGTEAFF. In nucleotides, the CDR3 is TGTGCCAGCAGCTCGATAAGACAGGGGGGCACTGAAGCTTTCTTT. Full variable domain (remainder filled in from reference TRBV13 and TRBJ1-1): AAGVIQSPRHLIKEKRETATLKCYPIPRHDTVYWYQQGPGQDPQFLISFYEKMQSDKGSIPDRFSAQQFSDYHSELNMSSLELGDSALYFCASSSIRQGGTEAFFGQGTRLTVV.

The CDR3 reads CASSSGTAKYNEQFF. CDR3 nucleotides: TGCGCCAGCAGCTCGGGGACAGCCAAATACAATGAGCAGTTCTTC. The chain has TRBV5-1 and TRBJ2-1, with TRBD1 identical over 7 bases. The CDR3 length is 15 residues. Per germline, CDR1 SGHRS and CDR2 YFSETQ. The ends lost 3 bases at V and 4 bases at J; junction bases unmatched: 7.

The gene calls are TRBV5-4 and TRBJ2-5; D unclear. This CDR3 has 12 amino acids. Germline V gene lookup returns CDR1 SGHNT and CDR2 YYREEE (reference sequence). The V end was cut by 3 bases, the J end by 5 bases, with 8 bases between. CDR3 sequence: CASSSTRETQYF. DNA for the CDR3: TGTGCCAGCAGCTCGACAAGGGAGACCCAGTACTTC. Based on the CDR3 plus reference TRBV5-4 and TRBJ2-5, the full variable domain is ETGVTQSPTHLIKTRGQQVTLRCSSQSGHNTVSWYQQALGQGPQFIFQYYREEENGRGNFPPRFSGLQFPNYSSELNVNALELDDSALYLCASSSTRETQYFGPGTRLLVL.

The chain joins TRBV6-5 to TRBJ1-2; 10 bases are a match to TRBD1. The CDR3 covers 13 residues. Germline V gene data show CDR1 as MNHEY and CDR2 as SVGAGI. After removal of 7 bases from V and 9 bases from J, the junction contained 8 bases not matched to a gene. The chain's CDR3 is CASTYGTGERYTF. The CDR3 DNA reads TGTGCCAGCACCTATGGGACAGGGGAACGCTACACCTTC.

This clone showed up just once. The gene calls are TRBV19 and TRBJ2-4; unclear D gene. This CDR3 contains 13 residues. V lost 8 bases and J 8 bases, leaving 16 bases between the germline ends. CDR1 is LNHDA and CDR2 is SQIVND in the germline V gene (reference sequence). The chain's CDR3 is CASASWGTDIQYF. The DNA for the CDR3 is TGTGCCAGTGCCTCATGGGGTACGGACATTCAGTACTTC.

As concerns this clone: The sample has other DNA sequences that encode this CDR3 too. The chain couples TRBV7-6 to TRBJ2-3, with 11 positions matching TRBD2. The CDR3 totals 14 residues. CDR1 and CDR2 (germline): SGHVS, FNYEAQ. Trimming removed 5 bases from V and 5 bases from J; junction bases left unmatched: 3. The CDR3 sequence is CASSRGLAGDTQYF. For the CDR3, the DNA is TGTGCCAGCAGCCGCGGACTAGCGGGAGATACGCAGTATTTT.

The V call is TRBV5-1, the J call TRBJ1-1; D is perhaps TRBD1 (6 bases). CDR3 length: 16 amino acids. Germline V gene sequence: CDR1 SGHRS, CDR2 YFSETQ. The germline V and J ends were trimmed by 4 bases and 3 bases, with 19 bases remaining between them. In nucleotides, the CDR3 is TGCGCCAGCAGCGGGAGGGGTGGAGGGGGAGACACTGAAGCTTTCTTT. This encodes CASSGRGGGGDTEAFF.

For this clone: The sample has other DNA sequences that encode this CDR3 too. The V and J genes are TRBV28 and TRBJ1-4; no reliable D call. Deletions cut 3 bases from V and 7 bases from J, with 6 bases between. The CDR3 spans 12 residues. Germline V gene lookup returns CDR1 MDHEN and CDR2 SYDVKM. The CDR3 sequence: CASSFLGEKLFF. The DNA of the CDR3 is TGTGCCAGCAGTTTCCTTGGTGAAAAACTGTTTTTT.

The chain carries TRBV6-5 and TRBJ1-4; tentatively, D is TRBD1 (6 bases). The CDR3 runs 14 residues. The V and J ends lost 5 bases and 7 bases respectively, with 14 bases between them. Germline V gives CDR1 MNHEY, CDR2 SVGAGI. CDR3 in amino acids: CASSVDSAGEKLFF. For the CDR3, the DNA is TGTGCCAGCAGTGTGGACAGCGCCGGTGAAAAACTGTTTTTT.

This chain connects TRBV6-5 to TRBJ1-4; 7 bases fit TRBD1. The CDR3 has 13 residues. After removal of 2 bases from V and 15 bases from J, the junction contained 9 bases not matched to a gene. Per the germline V gene, CDR1 is MNHEY and CDR2 is SVGAGI. In nucleotides, the CDR3 is TGTGCCAGCAGTTACGGACAGGTGGGGCGAATGTTTTTT. This translates into CASSYGQVGRMFF.